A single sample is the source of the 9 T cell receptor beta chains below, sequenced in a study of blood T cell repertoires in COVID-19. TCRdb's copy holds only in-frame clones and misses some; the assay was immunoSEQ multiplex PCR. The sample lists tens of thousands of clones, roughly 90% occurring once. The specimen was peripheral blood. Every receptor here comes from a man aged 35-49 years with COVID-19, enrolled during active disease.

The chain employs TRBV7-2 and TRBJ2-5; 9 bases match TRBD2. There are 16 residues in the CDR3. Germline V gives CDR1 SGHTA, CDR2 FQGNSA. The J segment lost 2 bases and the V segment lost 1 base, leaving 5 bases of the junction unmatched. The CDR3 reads CASSLVPSGIQETQYF. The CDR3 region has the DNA TGTGCCAGCAGCTTAGTTCCTAGCGGGATACAAGAGACCCAGTACTTC.

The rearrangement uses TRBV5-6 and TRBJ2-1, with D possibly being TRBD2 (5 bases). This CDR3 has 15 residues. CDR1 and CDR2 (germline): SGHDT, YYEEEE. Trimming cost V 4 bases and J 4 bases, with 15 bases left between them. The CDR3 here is CASSRSEPGYNEQFF. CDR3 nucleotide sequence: TGTGCCAGCAGCCGCTCGGAACCGGGGTACAATGAGCAGTTCTTC. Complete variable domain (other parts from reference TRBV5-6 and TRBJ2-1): DAGVTQSPTHLIKTRGQQVTLRCSPKSGHDTVSWYQQALGQGPQFIFQYYEEEERQRGNFPDRFSGHQFPNYSSELNVNALLLGDSALYLCASSRSEPGYNEQFFGPGTRLTVL.

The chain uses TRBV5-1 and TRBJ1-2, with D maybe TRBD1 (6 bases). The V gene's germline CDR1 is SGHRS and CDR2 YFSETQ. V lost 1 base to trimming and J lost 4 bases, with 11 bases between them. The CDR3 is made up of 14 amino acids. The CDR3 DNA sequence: TGCGCCAGCAGCTTGCCGGGGGGCGTCTATGGCTACACCTTC. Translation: CASSLPGGVYGYTF.

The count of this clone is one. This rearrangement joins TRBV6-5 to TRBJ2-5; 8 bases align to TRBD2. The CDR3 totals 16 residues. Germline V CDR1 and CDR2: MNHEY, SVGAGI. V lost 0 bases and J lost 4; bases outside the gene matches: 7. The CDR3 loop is CASSYSNSGGGETQYF. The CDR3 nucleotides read TGTGCCAGCAGTTACTCCAACAGCGGGGGCGGAGAGACCCAGTACTTC.

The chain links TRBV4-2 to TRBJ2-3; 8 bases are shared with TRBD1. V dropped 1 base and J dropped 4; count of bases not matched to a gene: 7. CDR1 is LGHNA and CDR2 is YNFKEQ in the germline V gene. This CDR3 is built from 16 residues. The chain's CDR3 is CASSQALQGAADTQYF. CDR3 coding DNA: TGTGCCAGCAGCCAAGCTCTCCAGGGGGCCGCAGATACGCAGTATTTT.

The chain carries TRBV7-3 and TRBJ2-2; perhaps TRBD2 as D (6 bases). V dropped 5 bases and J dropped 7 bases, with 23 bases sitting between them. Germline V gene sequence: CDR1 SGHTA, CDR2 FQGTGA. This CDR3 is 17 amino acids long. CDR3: CASSPTGAGGRGGELFF. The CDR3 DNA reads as TGTGCCAGCAGCCCCACCGGCGCCGGGGGACGGGGCGGGGAGCTGTTTTTT. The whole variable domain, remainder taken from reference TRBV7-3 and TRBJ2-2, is GAGVSQTPSNKVTEKGKYVELRCDPISGHTALYWYRQSLGQGPEFLIYFQGTGAADDSGLPNDRFFAVRPEGSVSTLKIQRTERGDSAVYLCASSPTGAGGRGGELFFGEGSRLTVL.

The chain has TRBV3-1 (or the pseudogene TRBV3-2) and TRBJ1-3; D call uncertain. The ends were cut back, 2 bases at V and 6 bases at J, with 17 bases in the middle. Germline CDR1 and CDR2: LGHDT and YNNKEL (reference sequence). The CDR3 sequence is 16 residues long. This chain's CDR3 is CASSQPASGGENTIYF. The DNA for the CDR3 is TGTGCCAGCAGCCAACCAGCGTCGGGAGGAGAAAACACCATATATTTT.

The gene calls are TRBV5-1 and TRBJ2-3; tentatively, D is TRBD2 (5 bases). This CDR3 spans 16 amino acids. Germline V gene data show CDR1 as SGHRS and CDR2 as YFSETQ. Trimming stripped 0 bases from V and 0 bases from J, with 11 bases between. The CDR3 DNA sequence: TGCGCCAGCAGCTTGGGCCTAGCCGTGAGCACAGATACGCAGTATTTT. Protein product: CASSLGLAVSTDTQYF.

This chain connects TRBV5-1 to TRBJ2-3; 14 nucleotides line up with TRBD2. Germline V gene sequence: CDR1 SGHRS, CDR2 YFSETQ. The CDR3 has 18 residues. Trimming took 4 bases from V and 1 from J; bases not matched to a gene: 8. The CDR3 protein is CASSPGTSGGPGTDTQYF. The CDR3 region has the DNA TGCGCCAGCAGCCCGGGGACTAGCGGGGGACCTGGCACAGATACGCAGTATTTT.